Below are 5 T cell receptor beta chains sequenced from a single sample in a study of OX40 agonist ivuxolimab in advanced cancers. Clones were sequenced by immunoSEQ multiplex PCR, and TCRdb holds only the in-frame ones, with some missing. The repertoire consists of around 24,000 clones, with 84% occurring once and the leading ten covering 15% to 20%. The material was CD4+ or CD8+ T cells sorted from blood, obtained in a trial of the OX40 agonist ivuxolimab. All receptors come from an adult with an advanced solid tumor such as melanoma, head and neck, liver or kidney cancer.

This chain links TRBV27 with TRBJ2-3; 8 bases fit TRBD2. With V trimmed by 5 bases and J by 2 bases, 9 bases remained unmatched. Germline assignment: CDR1 MNHEY and CDR2 SMNVEV (reference sequence). The CDR3 runs 16 residues. The chain's CDR3 is CASSIGLAGNTDTQYF. Here the CDR3 DNA reads TGTGCCAGCAGTATTGGTCTAGCGGGTAACACAGATACGCAGTATTTT.

The rearrangement joins TRBV19 to TRBJ2-5; D may be TRBD1 (7 bases). The CDR3 has 13 amino acids. Germline lookup yields CDR1 LNHDA and CDR2 SQIVND (reference sequence). The ends were cut back, 5 bases at V and 4 bases at J, with 11 bases in the middle. The CDR3 DNA is TGTGCCAGTAGTTGGCAGGGGGGAGAGACCCAGTACTTC. This sequence encodes CASSWQGGETQYF.

This clone was counted a single time. The chain combines TRBV4-1 with TRBJ2-3; a weak D match, TRBD1 (5 bases). CDR1 is MGHRA and CDR2 is YSYEKL in the germline V gene. The CDR3 is made up of 16 amino acids. V was pared by 1 base and J by 0 bases, with 11 bases between. CDR3 protein: CASSQVYPGSTDTQYF. Here the CDR3 DNA reads TGCGCCAGCAGCCAAGTGTATCCAGGGAGCACAGATACGCAGTATTTT.

This chain uses TRBV18 with TRBJ2-1, with D perhaps TRBD1 (5 bases). Germline CDR1 and CDR2: KGHSH and LQKENI. The CDR3 covers 13 residues. V was pared by 5 bases and J by 5 bases, with 10 bases between. CDR3 loop: CASSFQGNNEQFF. The CDR3 nucleotides are TGTGCCAGCTCATTCCAGGGCAACAATGAGCAGTTCTTC.

This clone was counted only a few times. The chain uses TRBV7-2 and TRBJ2-1; D not resolved. CDR1 SGHTA and CDR2 FQGNSA come from the germline V gene. Trimming shortened V by 5 bases and J by 6 bases, and 5 bases separated the two germline ends. This CDR3 is built from 11 residues. CDR3 coding DNA: TGTGCCAGCAGCCCTAGCAATGAGCAGTTCTTC. This translates into CASSPSNEQFF.